The clone carrying this T cell receptor (beta chain) was observed a handful of times. Isolation of PBMCs was performed on around 9.7 ml fresh peripheral blood. These data originate in a study of T cells in Graves' hyperthyroidism and ophthalmopathy. The CDR3 regions of TCR beta were amplified from RNA transcripts. Primed by the HTBI set, a first-round RT-PCR was run on the TCR CDR3. Each CDR3 protein is one row after TCRdb ran MiXCR on the multiplex PCR reads. The repertoire holds 490,000 or so distinct CDR3 sequences, with about 20% as singletons. What was sequenced was blood. This TCR derives from a woman in her 70s with Graves' ophthalmopathy.

The CDR3 loop is CASSLGAITEAFF. Here the CDR3 DNA reads TGTGCCAGCAGTTTGGGGGCAATCACTGAAGCTTTCTTT. The chain employs TRBV27 and TRBJ1-1; weak D call: TRBD1 (6 bases). The CDR3 runs to 13 residues. The V and J ends lost 3 bases and 4 bases respectively, with 9 bases between them. From germline, CDR1 is MNHEY and CDR2 SMNVEV (reference sequence).